The 32 T cell receptor beta chains given below trace back to one sample, sequenced in a study of CD8 T cells in Susac syndrome. RNA was extracted with the RNeasy kit, and a quantity of roughly 0.5 to 1 ug was reverse transcribed using random hexamers. TCRdb re-analysed the immunoSEQ multiplex PCR reads in MiXCR, keeping a single row per CDR3 protein. Here the sample spans 250,000 or so distinct CDR3 sequences, approximately 92% being singletons. The sequencing input was CD4+ T cells from PBMCs. These receptors were obtained from a human donor with multiple sclerosis.

The chain couples TRBV11-2 to TRBJ2-1; D call uncertain. Trimming left V 0 bases short and J 1 base short, with 7 bases between. The CDR3 has 15 residues. CDR1 and CDR2 (germline): SGHAT, FQNNGV. The CDR3 here is CASSLEASSYNEQFF. CDR3 sequence (DNA): TGTGCCAGCAGCTTAGAGGCGAGTTCCTACAATGAGCAGTTCTTC. The entire variable domain, with the rest obtained from reference TRBV11-2 and TRBJ2-1, is as follows: EAGVAQSPRYKIIEKRQSVAFWCNPISGHATLYWYQQILGQGPKLLIQFQNNGVVDDSQLPKDRFSAERLKGVDSTLKIQPAKLEDSAVYLCASSLEASSYNEQFFGPGTRLTVL.

The rearrangement links TRBV4-2 to TRBJ2-5; the match to TRBD2 covers 12 bases. The CDR3 has 20 amino acids. Germline V gene lookup returns CDR1 LGHNA and CDR2 YNFKEQ. Unmatched junction bases numbered 15, after V lost 0 bases and J lost 4 bases. The chain's CDR3 is CASSQDPSPTSGRPAETQYF. The CDR3 DNA sequence: TGTGCCAGCAGCCAAGATCCCAGCCCGACTAGCGGGAGACCGGCAGAGACCCAGTACTTC.

The CDR3 region is CASSRPGTLNSPLHF. Written as DNA, the CDR3 is TGTGCCAGCAGCCGTCCCGGGACCCTTAATTCACCCCTCCACTTT. The rearrangement joins TRBV11-2 to TRBJ1-6; D is possibly TRBD1 (5 bases). V lost 5 bases, J lost 6 bases, and 14 bases lay in between. CDR3 length: 15 amino acids. Germline-derived CDR1 and CDR2 are SGHAT and FQNNGV.

The chain uses TRBV28 and TRBJ2-7, with D maybe TRBD1 (6 bases). Trimming removed 3 bases from V and 2 bases from J, with 11 bases in between. The CDR3 is 14 amino acids. The germline V gene encodes CDR1 MDHEN and CDR2 SYDVKM. The CDR3 coding sequence is TGTGCCAGCAGTTTGTCCGGGACACCCTACGAGCAGTACTTC. It specifies CASSLSGTPYEQYF. Using reference TRBV28 and TRBJ2-7 for the parts outside the CDR3, the full variable domain is DVKVTQSSRYLVKRTGEKVFLECVQDMDHENMFWYRQDPGLGLRLIYFSYDVKMKEKGDIPEGYSVSREKKERFSLILESASTNQTSMYLCASSLSGTPYEQYFGPGTRLTVT.

This rearrangement joins TRBV29-1 to TRBJ1-1, with 10 nucleotides matching TRBD1. The CDR3 loop spans 14 amino acids. Germline V gene sequence: CDR1 SQVTM, CDR2 ANQGSEA. After removal of 5 bases from V and 5 bases from J, the junction contained 8 bases not matched to a gene. CDR3 in DNA: TGCAGCGTTACCGTCGGACAGGGGGGGACTGAAGCTTTCTTT. It specifies CSVTVGQGGTEAFF.

This chain joins TRBV5-6 and TRBJ1-5; 7 nucleotides line up with TRBD1. CDR3 length: 14 amino acids. CDR1 is SGHDT, CDR2 YYEEEE, per germline. V lost 1 base, J lost 9 bases, and 7 bases stayed unmatched. The CDR3 is CASSLSGGKGPQHF. In DNA form, the CDR3 reads TGTGCCAGCAGCTTGTCAGGGGGGAAAGGGCCCCAGCATTTT.

The rearrangement links TRBV3-1 to TRBJ2-5, with D possibly matching TRBD1 (5 bases). Trimming pared 4 bases from V and 2 bases from J, leaving 17 bases between. From germline, CDR1 is LGHDT and CDR2 YNNKEL (reference sequence). This CDR3 has 16 residues. CDR3: CASSLSEQAPQETQYF. CDR3 bases: TGTGCCAGCAGCCTAAGCGAACAGGCGCCGCAAGAGACCCAGTACTTC.

The rearrangement joins TRBV3-1 to TRBJ1-2; 7 bases line up with TRBD1. CDR3 size: 12 residues. The germline V gene encodes CDR1 LGHDT and CDR2 YNNKEL (reference sequence). V lost 6 bases and J lost 8; bases outside the gene matches: 6. CDR3: CASRPQGGGYTF. For the CDR3, the DNA is TGTGCCAGCAGACCTCAGGGGGGGGGCTACACCTTC.

The V and J genes are TRBV4-2 and TRBJ2-5, with D perhaps TRBD1 (6 bases). Per germline, CDR1 LGHNA and CDR2 YNFKEQ. Deletions cut 0 bases from V and 5 bases from J, with 13 bases between. This CDR3 has 15 amino acids. CDR3 in DNA: TGTGCCAGCAGCCAAGACTGGGGGCCCCTTGAGACCCAGTACTTC. Protein product: CASSQDWGPLETQYF.

The CDR3 DNA sequence: TGTGCCAGCATGGCGGGAAGCTCCTATAATTCACCCCTCCACTTT. It is translated as CASMAGSSYNSPLHF. This chain connects TRBV2 to TRBJ1-6; no firm D call. CDR1 and CDR2 from the germline V gene are SNHLY and FYNNEI. This CDR3 is 15 amino acids long. Trimming removed 7 bases at V and 0 bases at J, with 10 bases between.

The V call is TRBV7-8, the J call TRBJ2-5; D is perhaps TRBD1 or TRBD2 (5 bases each). Per the germline V gene, CDR1 is SGHVS and CDR2 is FQNEAQ. This CDR3 comprises 15 residues. V was trimmed by 5 bases and J by 4 bases, leaving 17 bases between them. CDR3: CASSGPGRGGETQYF. The DNA for the CDR3 is TGTGCCAGCAGCGGGCCGGGACGTGGAGGAGAGACCCAGTACTTC.

To note about this clonotype: At one end, the junction sequence differs from germline, possibly due to a read error. The rearrangement uses TRBV12-3 or TRBV12-4 and TRBJ1-2, with D hard to call. There are 12 residues in the CDR3. CDR3 coding DNA: TGTGCCAGCAGATCAGGAAACTCTGGCTACACCTTC. This encodes CASRSGNSGYTF.

This clonotype was seen only once. The chain joins TRBV30 to TRBJ1-2; 8 positions agree with TRBD1. The germline V gene has CDR1 GTSNPN and CDR2 SVGIG (reference sequence). The CDR3 loop spans 14 amino acids. V trimming: 4 bases; J trimming: 6 bases; junction bases outside the gene matches: 10. The CDR3 DNA is TGTGCCTGGACTCCAGGGGGCTTGTATAATGGCTACACCTTC. It specifies CAWTPGGLYNGYTF.

The J gene is TRBJ1-2, the V gene TRBV12-3 or TRBV12-4, with D possibly TRBD1 on 5 matching bases. The germline V and J ends were trimmed by 4 bases and 0 bases, with 9 bases remaining between them. The CDR3 totals 14 residues. CDR3 in DNA: TGTGCCAGCAGTTCCCAGGGAGCTAACTATGGCTACACCTTC. Residues: CASSSQGANYGYTF.

Here the CDR3 DNA reads TGTGCCATCAGTGAGTCTAGGGACGGAGATACGCAGTATTTT. Amino acids: CAISESRDGDTQYF. The J gene is TRBJ2-3, the V gene TRBV10-3, with D perhaps TRBD1 or TRBD2 (5 bases each). Trimming removed 0 bases at V and 5 bases at J, with 9 bases between. CDR3 length equals 14 residues. Germline assignment: CDR1 ENHRY and CDR2 SYGVKD.

The chain has TRBV3-1 and TRBJ1-2, with 8 positions matching TRBD1. The V segment lost 1 base and the J segment 5 bases; nucleotides outside the gene matches: 9. From germline, CDR1 is LGHDT and CDR2 YNNKEL (reference sequence). The CDR3 has 16 residues. CDR3 loop: CASSQGGAGGLYGYTF. CDR3 DNA: TGTGCCAGCAGCCAAGGAGGGGCAGGGGGCTTGTATGGCTACACCTTC. Combining the CDR3 with reference TRBV3-1 and TRBJ1-2 gives the whole variable domain DTAVSQTPKYLVTQMGNDKSIKCEQNLGHDTMYWYKQDSKKFLKIMFSYNNKELIINETVPNRFSPKSPDKAHLNLHINSLELGDSAVYFCASSQGGAGGLYGYTFGSGTRLTVV.

The rearrangement joins TRBV20-1 to TRBJ1-1; 7 positions agree with TRBD1. Trimming removed 0 bases from V and 6 bases from J; junction bases left unmatched: 7. Germline V gene sequence: CDR1 DFQATT, CDR2 SNEGSKA (reference sequence). CDR3 length: 14 residues. Here the CDR3 reads CSARDTRGRAEAFF. DNA of the CDR3: TGCAGTGCTAGAGATACCAGGGGGAGGGCTGAAGCTTTCTTT.

The chain links TRBV6-1 to TRBJ1-1; perhaps TRBD1 as D (6 bases). Germline V gene lookup returns CDR1 MNHNS and CDR2 SASEGT. V lost 6 bases, J lost 6 bases, and 26 bases lay in between. The CDR3 totals 17 residues. The CDR3 here is CASSRSVVGGWMAEAFF. The CDR3 coding sequence is TGTGCCAGCAGCCGAAGTGTAGTAGGGGGGTGGATGGCTGAAGCTTTCTTT.

This chain uses TRBV10-2 with TRBJ2-7, with D tentatively TRBD2 (6 bases). CDR1 is WSHSY and CDR2 is SAAADI in the germline V gene. This CDR3 region has 12 residues. Trimming took off 10 bases at V and 2 bases at J, with 12 bases between the two ends. CDR3 protein: CATREPTYEQYF. The CDR3 DNA is TGCGCCACCCGGGAGCCCACCTACGAGCAGTACTTC.

V usage is TRBV12-3 or TRBV12-4 and J usage is TRBJ1-5, with D perhaps matching TRBD1 (6 bases). The CDR3 consists of 18 residues. V was cut by 4 bases and J by 3 bases, with 22 bases left in between. The CDR3: CASSSHSLGGSVNQPQHF. CDR3 DNA: TGTGCCAGCAGTTCCCATTCGTTGGGGGGCTCTGTCAATCAGCCCCAGCATTTT.

The chain has TRBV12-3 or TRBV12-4 and TRBJ2-2; TRBD2 matches at 8 bases. The CDR3 loop spans 14 amino acids. The J segment lost 5 bases and the V segment lost 5 bases, leaving 4 bases of the junction unmatched. The CDR3 region is CASSPGTRTGELFF. The CDR3 DNA reads as TGTGCCAGCAGTCCCGGGACTAGAACCGGGGAGCTGTTTTTT.

This clonotype occurred once. This sequence joins TRBV19 and TRBJ1-5; D may be TRBD1 (6 bases). CDR1 and CDR2 (germline): LNHDA, SQIVND (reference sequence). The CDR3 contains 14 residues. The V end was cut by 3 bases, the J end by 6 bases, with 12 bases between. This chain's CDR3 is CASSIPGGGQPQHF. The CDR3 DNA follows: TGTGCCAGTAGTATCCCCGGAGGGGGTCAGCCCCAGCATTTT.

The chain links TRBV30 to TRBJ2-5; D is possibly TRBD2 (6 bases). CDR1 GTSNPN and CDR2 SVGIG come from the germline V gene (reference sequence). This CDR3 contains 14 residues. Trimming removed 0 bases from V and 7 bases from J, with 15 bases in between. In nucleotides, the CDR3 is TGTGCCTGGAGTGTCGGACTACCCCTAGGGACCCAGTACTTC. This sequence encodes CAWSVGLPLGTQYF.

This chain connects TRBV7-9 to TRBJ2-7, with 8 bases lining up with TRBD2. V lost 4 bases and J lost 5; bases outside the gene matches: 4. The length of the CDR3 is 13 residues. Germline CDR1 SEHNR, CDR2 FQNEAQ (reference sequence). The CDR3 sequence: CASSSGRGDEQYF. For the CDR3, the DNA is TGTGCCAGCAGCTCGGGGCGGGGGGACGAGCAGTACTTC.

V and J are TRBV20-1 and TRBJ2-5, with TRBD2 matching over 12 bases. The germline gives CDR1 DFQATT, CDR2 SNEGSKA (reference sequence). The CDR3 extends over 15 amino acids. V shed 5 bases, J shed 1 base, and the junction held 5 bases outside the gene matches. CDR3 loop: CSAPGLAGPQETQYF. The CDR3, as DNA: TGCAGTGCTCCTGGACTAGCGGGGCCCCAAGAGACCCAGTACTTC.

DNA for the CDR3: TGCGCCAGCAGCCTGACACAGATCAACACTGAAGCTTTCTTT. Translation: CASSLTQINTEAFF. This chain joins TRBV5-1 and TRBJ1-1, with unresolved D. Germline loops: CDR1 SGHRS, CDR2 YFSETQ. V lost 4 bases and J 2 bases, leaving 12 bases between the germline ends. The CDR3 sequence is 14 residues long.

This clonotype was counted a few times. The chain links TRBV2 to TRBJ2-1; D is perhaps TRBD1 (6 bases). CDR3 length equals 15 residues. The ends were cut back, 3 bases at V and 0 bases at J, with 9 bases in the middle. Per the germline V gene, CDR1 is SNHLY and CDR2 is FYNNEI. As DNA, the CDR3 is TGTGCCAGCAGTGATAGGGGGAGCTCCTACAATGAGCAGTTCTTC. Translated, it gives CASSDRGSSYNEQFF.

This rearrangement joins TRBV6-5 to TRBJ2-1; 7 bases line up with TRBD2. The CDR3 loop spans 14 amino acids. The V gene end was trimmed by 5 bases and the J gene end by 4 bases; junction bases not matched to a gene: 5. Germline values: CDR1 MNHEY, CDR2 SVGAGI. CDR3 region: CASSPPAGYNEQFF. DNA of the CDR3: TGTGCCAGCAGTCCCCCAGCGGGATACAATGAGCAGTTCTTC.

V and J are TRBV27 and TRBJ2-5; 9 bases are a match to TRBD1. V was clipped by 6 bases and J by 5 bases; unmatched bases: 7. Germline CDR1 reads MNHEY; CDR2 reads SMNVEV (reference sequence). This CDR3 spans 14 amino acids. CDR3 region: CASRKQGAGETQYF. Written as DNA, the CDR3 is TGTGCCAGCAGAAAACAGGGGGCCGGGGAGACCCAGTACTTC.

The V gene is TRBV7-2, the J gene TRBJ1-5; D not resolved. Trimming took off 0 bases at V and 5 bases at J, with 5 bases between the two ends. Germline CDR1 and CDR2: SGHTA and FQGNSA. This CDR3 region has 13 residues. The DNA for the CDR3 is TGTGCCAGCAGCTTAGCGGTCCATCAGCCCCAGCATTTT. Protein sequence: CASSLAVHQPQHF.

The chain carries TRBV20-1 and TRBJ1-5; D not certain. The CDR3 is 14 amino acids. The V gene lost 3 bases and the J gene lost 0 bases, with 9 bases spanning the gap. Germline V CDR1 and CDR2: DFQATT, SNEGSKA (reference sequence). CDR3 nucleotide sequence: TGCAGTGCTAGCATTGACAATAGCAATCAGCCCCAGCATTTT. The encoded protein is CSASIDNSNQPQHF.

The chain carries TRBV14 and TRBJ1-3; unclear D gene. CDR1 and CDR2 from the germline V gene are SGHDN and FVKESK. This CDR3 region has 12 residues. Trimming shortened V by 1 base and J by 11 bases, and 9 bases separated the two germline ends. The CDR3 protein is CASSQAVGAIYF. CDR3 sequence (DNA): TGTGCCAGCAGCCAAGCCGTCGGCGCCATATATTTT. Looking up the rest from reference TRBV14 and TRBJ1-3 gives the full variable domain: EAGVTQFPSHSVIEKGQTVTLRCDPISGHDNLYWYRRVMGKEIKFLLHFVKESKQDESGMPNNRFLAERTGGTYSTLKVQPAELEDSGVYFCASSQAVGAIYFGEGSWLTVV.